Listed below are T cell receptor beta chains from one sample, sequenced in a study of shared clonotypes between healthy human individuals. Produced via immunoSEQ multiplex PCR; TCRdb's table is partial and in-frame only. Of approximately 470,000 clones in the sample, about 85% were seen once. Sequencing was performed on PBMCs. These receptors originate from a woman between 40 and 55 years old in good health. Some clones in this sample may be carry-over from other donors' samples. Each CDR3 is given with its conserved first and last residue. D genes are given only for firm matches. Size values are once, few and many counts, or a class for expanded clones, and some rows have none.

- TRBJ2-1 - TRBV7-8 TGTGCCAGCAGCTTAGCGCTGAGCGGACTCAATGAGCAGTTCTTC CASSLALSGLNEQFF
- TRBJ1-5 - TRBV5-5 TGTGCCAGCAGCTTCCGGGCTAATGGCAATCAGCCCCAGCATTTT CASSFRANGNQPQHF
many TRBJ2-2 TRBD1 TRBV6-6 TGTGCCAGCAGTCAGGGGGCCACCGGGGAGCTGTTTTTT CASSQGATGELFF
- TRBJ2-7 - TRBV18 TGTGCCAGCTCACCTAGTAATTACGAGCAGTACTTC CASSPSNYEQYF
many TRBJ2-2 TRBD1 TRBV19 TGTGCCAGTAGAAAGGGACAGTTCCTCGACACCGGGGAGCTGTTTTTT CASRKGQFLDTGELFF
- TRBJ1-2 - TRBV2 TGTGCCAGCAGTGGAGGGGCAGGGAGAAGTGGCTACACCTTC CASSGGAGRSGYTF
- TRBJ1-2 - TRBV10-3 TGTGCCATCAGTGAGTCCCCGGGGGGGGGCTATGGCTACACCTTC CAISESPGGGYGYTF
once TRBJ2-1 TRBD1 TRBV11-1 TGTGCCAGCCAGCCCGGGACAGGGCCCCACAATGAGCAGTTCTTC CASQPGTGPHNEQFF
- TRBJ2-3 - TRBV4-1 TGCGCCAGCAGCCAAGAAGGCAGGGTATACACAGATACGCAGTATTTT CASSQEGRVYTDTQYF
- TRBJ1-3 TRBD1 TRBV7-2 TGTGCCAGCAGCTCCACAGGGGAGGCTGGAAACACCATATATTTT CASSSTGEAGNTIYF
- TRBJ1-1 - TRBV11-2 TGTGCCAGCAGCCCCGGGGCGAACACTGAAGCTTTCTTT CASSPGANTEAFF
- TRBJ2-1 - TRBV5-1 TGCGCCAGCCGGGTCTCGGGCGGGTACAATGAGCAGTTCTTC CASRVSGGYNEQFF
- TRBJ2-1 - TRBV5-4 TGTGCCAGCAGCTTTTTGACACTTGGTGAGCAGTTCTTC CASSFLTLGEQFF
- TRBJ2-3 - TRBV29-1 TGCAGCGTTTCGACAGACACAGATACGCAGTATTTT CSVSTDTDTQYF
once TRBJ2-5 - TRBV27 TGTGCCAGCAGTTTATCTGGGGGGCCGACGGGGACCCAGTACTTC CASSLSGGPTGTQYF
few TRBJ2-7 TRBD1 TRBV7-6 TGTGCCAGCAGCCAGGGACAGGCTTTCTACGAGCAGTACTTC CASSQGQAFYEQYF
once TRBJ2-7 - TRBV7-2 TGTGCCAGCAGCTTACAATTGGGGGGCCCCATCTACGAGCAGTACTTC CASSLQLGGPIYEQYF
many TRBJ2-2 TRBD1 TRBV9 TGTGCCAGCAGCGTAGCCTCGGGACAGGGAATCGGGGAGCTGTTTTTT CASSVASGQGIGELFF
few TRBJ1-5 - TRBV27 TGTGCCAGCAGTCCCCCCGGGGGGCAGCCCCAGCATTTT CASSPPGGQPQHF
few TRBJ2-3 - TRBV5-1 TGCGCCAGCAGCTTCACCGGGACCGGAGGCACAGATACGCAGTATTTT CASSFTGTGGTDTQYF
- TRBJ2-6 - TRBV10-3 TGTGCCATCAGTGTGGGGAGCTCTGGGGCCAACGTCCTGACTTTC CAISVGSSGANVLTF
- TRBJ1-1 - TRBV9 TGTGCCAGCAGCCCCACTCGAATCGGTGGGGCGTTGGACTCTGAAGCTTTCTTT CASSPTRIGGALDSEAFF
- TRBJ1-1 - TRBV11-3 TGTGCCAGCAGCCACTCGGGGACGGTGAACACTGAAGCTTTCTTT CASSHSGTVNTEAFF
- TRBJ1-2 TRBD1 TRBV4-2 TGTGCCAGCAGCCAAGATGGGGACAGCTATGGCTACACCTTC CASSQDGDSYGYTF
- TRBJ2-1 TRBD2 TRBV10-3 TGTGCCCTGGGCGGGGGAGGCGAGCAGTTCTTC CALGGGGEQFF
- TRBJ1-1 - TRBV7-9 TGTGCCAGCAGCTTAGTAGGAGTAGGCGTCAGACCGAACACTGAAGCTTTCTTT CASSLVGVGVRPNTEAFF
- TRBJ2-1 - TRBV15 TGTGCCACCAGCAGAGACTGGGGTAGCAGGAATGAGCAGTTCTTC CATSRDWGSRNEQFF
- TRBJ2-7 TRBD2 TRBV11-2 TGTGCCAGCAGCTTCCTTGGGACTAGCAGCGCCTACGAGCAGTACTTC CASSFLGTSSAYEQYF
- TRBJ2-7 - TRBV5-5 TGTGCCAGCAGCTTGGTGCCCTACCAGTCCTCCGAGCAGTACTTC CASSLVPYQSSEQYF
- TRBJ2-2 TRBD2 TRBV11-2 TGTGCCAGCAGCGCACTAGCGGGGAACACCGGGGAGCTGTTTTTT CASSALAGNTGELFF
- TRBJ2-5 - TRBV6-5 TGTGCCAGCAGTTACTACTACGGGACTGCACAAGAGACCCAGTACTTC CASSYYYGTAQETQYF
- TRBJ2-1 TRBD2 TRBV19 TGTGCCAGTACCCGGACTAGCGGGAGGGCCCACAATGAGCAGTTCTTC CASTRTSGRAHNEQFF
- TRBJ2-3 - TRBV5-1 TGCGCCAGCAGCTTGGTACAGGGCCGTGGGGATACGCAGTATTTT CASSLVQGRGDTQYF
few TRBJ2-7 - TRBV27 TGTGCCAGCAAAGGGATCTACGAGCAGTACTTC CASKGIYEQYF